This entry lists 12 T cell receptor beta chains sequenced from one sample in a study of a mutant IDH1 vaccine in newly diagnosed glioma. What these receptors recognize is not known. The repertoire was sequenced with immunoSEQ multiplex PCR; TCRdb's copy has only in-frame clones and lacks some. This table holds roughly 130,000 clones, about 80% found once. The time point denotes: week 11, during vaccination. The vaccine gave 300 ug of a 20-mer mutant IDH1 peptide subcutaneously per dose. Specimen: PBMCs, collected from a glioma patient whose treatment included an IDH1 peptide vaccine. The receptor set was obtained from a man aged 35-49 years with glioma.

CDR3 in amino acids: CASSRFGGGYTF. CDR3 nucleotide sequence: TGTGCCAGCAGTCGGTTTGGGGGAGGCTACACCTTC. The rearrangement uses TRBV6-4 and TRBJ1-2; tentatively, D is TRBD1 (5 bases). The CDR3 runs to 12 residues. Germline V gene data show CDR1 as MRHNA and CDR2 as SNTAGT. Trimming took 5 bases from V and 8 from J, leaving 12 bases between them.

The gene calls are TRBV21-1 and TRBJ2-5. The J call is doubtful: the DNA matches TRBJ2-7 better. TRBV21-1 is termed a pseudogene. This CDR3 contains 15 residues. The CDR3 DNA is TGTGCCAGCAGCGGACCCGGGACGTCGATTTACGAGCAGTACTTC. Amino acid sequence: CASSGPGTSIYEQYF.

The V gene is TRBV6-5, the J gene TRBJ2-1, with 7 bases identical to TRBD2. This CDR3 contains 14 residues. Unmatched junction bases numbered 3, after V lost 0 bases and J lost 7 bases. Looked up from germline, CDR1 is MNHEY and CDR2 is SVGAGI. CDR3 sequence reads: CASSYSAGVNEQFF. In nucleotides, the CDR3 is TGTGCCAGCAGTTACTCGGCGGGAGTGAATGAGCAGTTCTTC.

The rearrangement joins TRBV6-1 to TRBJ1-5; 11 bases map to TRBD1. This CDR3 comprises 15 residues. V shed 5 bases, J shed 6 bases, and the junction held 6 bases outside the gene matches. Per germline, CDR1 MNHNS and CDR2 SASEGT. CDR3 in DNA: TGTGCCAGCAGTTCTGGACAGGGGGCTCGTCAGCCCCAGCATTTT. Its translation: CASSSGQGARQPQHF.

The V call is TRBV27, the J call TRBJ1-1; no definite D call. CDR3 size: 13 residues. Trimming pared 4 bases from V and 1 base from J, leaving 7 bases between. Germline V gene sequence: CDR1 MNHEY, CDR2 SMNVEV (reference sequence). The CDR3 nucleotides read TGTGCCAGCAGTTCCGTCCAGAACACTGAAGCTTTCTTT. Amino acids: CASSSVQNTEAFF.

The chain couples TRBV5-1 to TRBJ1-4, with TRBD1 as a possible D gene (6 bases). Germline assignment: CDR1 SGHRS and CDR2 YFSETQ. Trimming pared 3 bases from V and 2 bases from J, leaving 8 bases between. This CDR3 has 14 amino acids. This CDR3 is CASSWDITNEKLFF. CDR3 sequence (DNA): TGCGCCAGCAGCTGGGACATTACTAATGAAAAACTGTTTTTT.

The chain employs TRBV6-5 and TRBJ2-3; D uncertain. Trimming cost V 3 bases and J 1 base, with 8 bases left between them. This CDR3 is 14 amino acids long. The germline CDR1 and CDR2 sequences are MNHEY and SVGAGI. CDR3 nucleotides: TGTGCCAGCAGTTATGGGCTAGGCACAGATACGCAGTATTTT. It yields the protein CASSYGLGTDTQYF.

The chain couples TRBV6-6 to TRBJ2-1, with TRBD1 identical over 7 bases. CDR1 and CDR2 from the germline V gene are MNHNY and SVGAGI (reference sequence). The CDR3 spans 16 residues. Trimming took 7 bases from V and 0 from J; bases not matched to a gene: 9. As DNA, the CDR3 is TGTGCCAGCATTAGGGGGCGGCATAGCTCCTACAATGAGCAGTTCTTC. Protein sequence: CASIRGRHSSYNEQFF.

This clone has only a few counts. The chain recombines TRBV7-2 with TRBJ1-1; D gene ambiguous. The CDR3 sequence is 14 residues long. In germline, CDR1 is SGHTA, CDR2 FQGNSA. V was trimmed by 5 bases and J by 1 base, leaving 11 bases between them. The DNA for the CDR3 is TGTGCCAGCAGCCAAGGACGGGGGAACACTGAAGCTTTCTTT. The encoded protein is CASSQGRGNTEAFF.

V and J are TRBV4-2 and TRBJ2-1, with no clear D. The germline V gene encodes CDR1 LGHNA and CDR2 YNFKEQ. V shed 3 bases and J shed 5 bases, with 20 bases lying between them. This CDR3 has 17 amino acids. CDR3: CASSQAATLDSHNEQFF. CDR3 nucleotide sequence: TGTGCCAGCAGCCAGGCTGCGACCCTAGATTCGCACAATGAGCAGTTCTTC.

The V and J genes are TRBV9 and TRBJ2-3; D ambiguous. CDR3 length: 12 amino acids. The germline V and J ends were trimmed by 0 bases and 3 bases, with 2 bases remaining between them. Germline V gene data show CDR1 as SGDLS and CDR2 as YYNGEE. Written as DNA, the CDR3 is TGTGCCAGCAGCGTAGAGACAGATACGCAGTATTTT. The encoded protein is CASSVETDTQYF.

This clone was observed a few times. CDR3 DNA: TGTGCCAGCAGCGGCCCAGGGGGGCCAAACAATGAGCAGTTCTTC. It codes for CASSGPGGPNNEQFF. This chain joins TRBV25-1 and TRBJ2-1; D possibly corresponds to TRBD1 (7 bases). Germline CDR1 is MGHDK and CDR2 is SYGVNS. V dropped 6 bases and J dropped 5 bases, with 17 bases sitting between them. This CDR3 spans 15 amino acids.